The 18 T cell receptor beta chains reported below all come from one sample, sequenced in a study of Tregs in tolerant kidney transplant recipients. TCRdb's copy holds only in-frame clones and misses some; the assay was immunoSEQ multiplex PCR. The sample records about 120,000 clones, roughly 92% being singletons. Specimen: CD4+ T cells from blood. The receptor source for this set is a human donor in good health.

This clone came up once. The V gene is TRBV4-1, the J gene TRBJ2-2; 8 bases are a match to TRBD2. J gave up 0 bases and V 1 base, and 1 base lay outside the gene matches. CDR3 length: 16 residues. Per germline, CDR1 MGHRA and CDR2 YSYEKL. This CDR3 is CASSQAGRANTGELFF. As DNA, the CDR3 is TGCGCCAGCAGCCAAGCCGGGAGGGCGAACACCGGGGAGCTGTTTTTT.

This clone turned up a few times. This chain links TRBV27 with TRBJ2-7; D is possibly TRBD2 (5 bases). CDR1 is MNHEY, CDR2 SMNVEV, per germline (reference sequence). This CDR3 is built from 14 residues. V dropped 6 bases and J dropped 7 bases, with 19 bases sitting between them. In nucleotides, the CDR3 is TGTGCCAGCAGAACTTCGGACTGGGCTCGAGAGCAGTACTTC. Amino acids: CASRTSDWAREQYF.

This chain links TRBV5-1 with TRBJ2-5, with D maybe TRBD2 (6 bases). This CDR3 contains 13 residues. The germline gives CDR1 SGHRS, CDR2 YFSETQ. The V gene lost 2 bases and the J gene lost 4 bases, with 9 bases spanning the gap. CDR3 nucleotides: TGCGCCAGCAGCTTTCAGGGACTAGAGACCCAGTACTTC. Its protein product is CASSFQGLETQYF.

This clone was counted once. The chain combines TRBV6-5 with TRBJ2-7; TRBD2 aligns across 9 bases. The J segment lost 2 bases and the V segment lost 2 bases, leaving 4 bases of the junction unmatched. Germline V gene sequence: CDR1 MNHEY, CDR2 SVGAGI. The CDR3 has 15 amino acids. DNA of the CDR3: TGTGCCAGCAGTTACAGCGGGAGGCCTCCCTACGAGCAGTACTTC. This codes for CASSYSGRPPYEQYF.

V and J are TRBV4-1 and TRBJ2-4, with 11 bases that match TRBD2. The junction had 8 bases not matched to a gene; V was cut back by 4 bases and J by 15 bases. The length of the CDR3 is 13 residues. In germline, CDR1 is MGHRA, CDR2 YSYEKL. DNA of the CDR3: TGCGCCAGCAGCCGCACGACTAGCGGGGTCGCGTACTTC. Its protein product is CASSRTTSGVAYF.

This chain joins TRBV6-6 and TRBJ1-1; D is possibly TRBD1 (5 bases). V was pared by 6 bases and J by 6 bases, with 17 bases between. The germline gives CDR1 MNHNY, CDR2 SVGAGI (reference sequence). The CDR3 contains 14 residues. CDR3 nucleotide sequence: TGTGCCAGCAGGAGCCGTGACCTGGGGCCTGAAGCTTTCTTT. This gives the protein CASRSRDLGPEAFF.

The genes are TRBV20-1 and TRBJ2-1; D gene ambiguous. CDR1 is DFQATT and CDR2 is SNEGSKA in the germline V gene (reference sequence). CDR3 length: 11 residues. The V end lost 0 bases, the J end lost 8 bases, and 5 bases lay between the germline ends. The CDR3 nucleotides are TGCAGTGCTAGAGACAATTATGAGCAGTTCTTC. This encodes CSARDNYEQFF.

CDR3 in amino acids: CASSNGQGREKLFF. The CDR3 DNA reads TGTGCCAGCAGTAACGGACAGGGTCGAGAAAAACTGTTTTTT. J is TRBJ1-4 and V is TRBV25-1; 8 nucleotides line up with TRBD1. Germline assignment: CDR1 MGHDK and CDR2 SYGVNS. This CDR3 is 14 amino acids long. V lost 5 bases to trimming and J lost 8 bases; unmatched junction nucleotides: 7.

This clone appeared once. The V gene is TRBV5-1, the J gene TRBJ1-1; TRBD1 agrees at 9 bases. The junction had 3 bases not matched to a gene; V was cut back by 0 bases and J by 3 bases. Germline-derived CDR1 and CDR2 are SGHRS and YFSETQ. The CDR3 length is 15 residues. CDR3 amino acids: CASSLGDREYTEAFF. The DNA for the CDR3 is TGCGCCAGCAGCTTGGGGGACAGGGAATACACTGAAGCTTTCTTT.

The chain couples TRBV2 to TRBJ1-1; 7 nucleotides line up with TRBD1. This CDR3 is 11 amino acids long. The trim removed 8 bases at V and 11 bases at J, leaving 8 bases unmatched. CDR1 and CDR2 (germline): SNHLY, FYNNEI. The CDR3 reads CASCSGQVAFF. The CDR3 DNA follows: TGTGCCAGCTGCTCAGGACAGGTGGCTTTCTTT.

CDR3 sequence reads: CASKTTESSGANVLTF. The CDR3 nucleotides read TGTGCCAGCAAGACCACGGAGAGCTCTGGGGCCAACGTCCTGACTTTC. V gene TRBV2 combines with J gene TRBJ2-6; D uncertain. Germline V CDR1 and CDR2: SNHLY, FYNNEI. The CDR3 is made up of 16 amino acids. V lost 7 bases and J 0 bases, leaving 13 bases between the germline ends.

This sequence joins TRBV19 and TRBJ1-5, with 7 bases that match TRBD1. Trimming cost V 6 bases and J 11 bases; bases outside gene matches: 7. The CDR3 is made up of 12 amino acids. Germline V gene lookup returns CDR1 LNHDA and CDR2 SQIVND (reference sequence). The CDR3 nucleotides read TGTGCCAGTAGCCCCCCAGGGGGGGCCCAGCATTTT. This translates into CASSPPGGAQHF.

CDR3 DNA: TGTGCCAGCAGCCAAGATCCGGGATCGGCTGGCTACACCTTC. The encoded protein is CASSQDPGSAGYTF. The rearrangement joins TRBV5-4 to TRBJ1-2; D ambiguous. CDR1 is SGHNT and CDR2 is YYREEE in the germline V gene (reference sequence). The CDR3 contains 14 residues. V lost 4 bases and J lost 7, with 17 bases in between.

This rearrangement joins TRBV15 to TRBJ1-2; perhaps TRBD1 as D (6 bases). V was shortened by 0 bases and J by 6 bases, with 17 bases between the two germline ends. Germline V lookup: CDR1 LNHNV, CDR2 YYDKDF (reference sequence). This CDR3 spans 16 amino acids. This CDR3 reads CATSRDKGVGLDGYTF. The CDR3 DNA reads TGTGCCACCAGCAGAGATAAGGGGGTAGGTTTGGATGGCTACACCTTC. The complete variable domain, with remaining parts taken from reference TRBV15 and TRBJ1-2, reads DAMVIQNPRYQVTQFGKPVTLSCSQTLNHNVMYWYQQKSSQAPKLLFHYYDKDFNNEADTPDNFQSRRPNTSFCFLDIRSPGLGDTAMYLCATSRDKGVGLDGYTFGSGTRLTVV.

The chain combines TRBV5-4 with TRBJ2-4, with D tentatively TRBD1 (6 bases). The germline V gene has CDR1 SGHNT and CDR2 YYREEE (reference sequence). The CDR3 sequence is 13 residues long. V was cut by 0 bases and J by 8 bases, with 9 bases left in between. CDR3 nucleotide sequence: TGTGCCAGCAGCTTGGAACAGGGTGACATTCAGTACTTC. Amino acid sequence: CASSLEQGDIQYF.

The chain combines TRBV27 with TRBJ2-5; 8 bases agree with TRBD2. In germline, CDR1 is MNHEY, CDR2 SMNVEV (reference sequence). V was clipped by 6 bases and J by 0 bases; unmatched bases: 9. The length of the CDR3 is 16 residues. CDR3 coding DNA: TGTGCCAGCAGCCTAACTAGCGGAAGGTACCAAGAGACCCAGTACTTC. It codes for CASSLTSGRYQETQYF.

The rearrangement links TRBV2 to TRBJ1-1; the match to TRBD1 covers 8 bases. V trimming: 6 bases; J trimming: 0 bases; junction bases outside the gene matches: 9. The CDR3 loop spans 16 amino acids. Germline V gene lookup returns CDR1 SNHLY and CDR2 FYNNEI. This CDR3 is CASRRRQGSMNTEAFF. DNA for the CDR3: TGTGCCAGCAGACGTCGACAGGGGAGCATGAACACTGAAGCTTTCTTT.

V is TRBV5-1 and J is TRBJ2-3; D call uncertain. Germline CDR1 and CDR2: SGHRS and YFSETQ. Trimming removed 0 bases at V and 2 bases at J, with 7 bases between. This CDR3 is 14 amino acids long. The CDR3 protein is CASSLGKNTDTQYF. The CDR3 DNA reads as TGCGCCAGCAGCTTGGGAAAGAACACAGATACGCAGTATTTT.